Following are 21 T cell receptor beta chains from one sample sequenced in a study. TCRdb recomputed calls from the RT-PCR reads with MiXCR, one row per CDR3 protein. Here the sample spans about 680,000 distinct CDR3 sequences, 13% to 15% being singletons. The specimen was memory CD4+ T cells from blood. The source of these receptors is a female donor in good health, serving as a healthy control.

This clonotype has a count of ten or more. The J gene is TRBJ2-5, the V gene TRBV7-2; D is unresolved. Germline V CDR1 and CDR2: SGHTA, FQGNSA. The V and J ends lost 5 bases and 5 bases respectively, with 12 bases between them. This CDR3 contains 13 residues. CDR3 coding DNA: TGTGCCAGCAGCGTAGGACGGAAGGAGACCCAGTACTTC. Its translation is CASSVGRKETQYF.

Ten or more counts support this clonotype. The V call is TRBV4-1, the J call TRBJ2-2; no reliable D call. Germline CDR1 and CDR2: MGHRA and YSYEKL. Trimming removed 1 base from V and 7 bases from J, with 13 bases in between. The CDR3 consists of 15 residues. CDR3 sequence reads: CASSQVQSDFGELFF. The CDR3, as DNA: TGCGCCAGCAGCCAAGTGCAGTCCGATTTCGGGGAGCTGTTTTTT.

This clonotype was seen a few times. CDR3 in DNA: TGTGCCAGCAGCTTAGTAGCGGCTACCTACGAGCAGTACTTC. Its translation: CASSLVAATYEQYF. The V gene is TRBV7-9, the J gene TRBJ2-7; possibly TRBD2 for D (6 bases). Germline V lookup: CDR1 SEHNR, CDR2 FQNEAQ (reference sequence). This CDR3 region has 14 residues. The V end lost 1 base, the J end lost 2 bases, and 9 bases lay between the germline ends.

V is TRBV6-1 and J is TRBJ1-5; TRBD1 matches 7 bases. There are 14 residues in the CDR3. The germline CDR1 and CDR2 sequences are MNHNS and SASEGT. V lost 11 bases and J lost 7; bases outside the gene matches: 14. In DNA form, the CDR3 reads TGTGCCGTTCAGACAGGGTTGACGGGGCAGCCCCAGCATTTT. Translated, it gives CAVQTGLTGQPQHF.

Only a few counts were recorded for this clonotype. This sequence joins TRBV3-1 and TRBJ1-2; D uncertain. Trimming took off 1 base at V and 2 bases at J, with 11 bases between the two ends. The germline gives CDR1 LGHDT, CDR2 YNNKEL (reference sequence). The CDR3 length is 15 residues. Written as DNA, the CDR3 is TGTGCCAGCAGCCAAGTACTGTCTGGGAACTATGGCTACACCTTC. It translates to CASSQVLSGNYGYTF.

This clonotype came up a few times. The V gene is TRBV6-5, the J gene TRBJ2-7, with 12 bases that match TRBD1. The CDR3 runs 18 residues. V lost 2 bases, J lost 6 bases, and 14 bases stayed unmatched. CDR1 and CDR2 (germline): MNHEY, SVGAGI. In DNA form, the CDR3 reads TGTGCCAGCAGTTACCCCGGGGGTTGGGGACAGGGGGCGTCCGAGCAGTACTTC. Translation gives CASSYPGGWGQGASEQYF.

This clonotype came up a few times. In DNA form, the CDR3 reads TGCAGTGCTAGAGCCGGGGATCAGCCCCAGCATTTT. Translated, it gives CSARAGDQPQHF. The rearrangement joins TRBV20-1 to TRBJ1-5, with D unresolved. Germline CDR1 is DFQATT and CDR2 is SNEGSKA (reference sequence). Trimming pared 1 base from V and 5 bases from J, leaving 6 bases between. The CDR3 totals 12 residues.

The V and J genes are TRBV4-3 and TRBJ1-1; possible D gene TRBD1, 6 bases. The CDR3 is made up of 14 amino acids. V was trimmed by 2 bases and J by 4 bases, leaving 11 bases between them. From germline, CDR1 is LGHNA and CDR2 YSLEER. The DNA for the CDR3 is TGCGCCAGCAGCCAACGGGGGGCAGCCACTGAAGCTTTCTTT. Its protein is CASSQRGAATEAFF.

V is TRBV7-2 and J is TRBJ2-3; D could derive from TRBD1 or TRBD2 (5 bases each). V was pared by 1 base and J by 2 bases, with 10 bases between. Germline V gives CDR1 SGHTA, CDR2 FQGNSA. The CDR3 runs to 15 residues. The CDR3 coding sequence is TGTGCCAGCAGCTTAGTGGGGGACCCCACAGATACGCAGTATTTT. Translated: CASSLVGDPTDTQYF.

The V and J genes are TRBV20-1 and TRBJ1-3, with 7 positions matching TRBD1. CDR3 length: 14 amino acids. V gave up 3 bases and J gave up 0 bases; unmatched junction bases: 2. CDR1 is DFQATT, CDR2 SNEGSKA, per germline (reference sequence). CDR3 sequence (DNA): TGCAGTGCTAGCCGGGACAGCTCTGGAAACACCATATATTTT. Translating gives CSASRDSSGNTIYF.

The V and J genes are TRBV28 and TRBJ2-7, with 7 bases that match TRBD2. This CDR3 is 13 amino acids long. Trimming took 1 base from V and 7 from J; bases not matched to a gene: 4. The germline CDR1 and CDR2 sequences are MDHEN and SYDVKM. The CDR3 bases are TGTGCCAGCAGTTTATTTGGGGAGGGGGAGCAGTACTTC. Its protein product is CASSLFGEGEQYF.

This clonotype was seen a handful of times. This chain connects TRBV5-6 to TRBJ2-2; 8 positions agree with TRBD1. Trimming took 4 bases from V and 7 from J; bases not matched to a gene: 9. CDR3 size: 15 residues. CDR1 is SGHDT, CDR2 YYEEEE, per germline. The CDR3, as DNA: TGTGCCAGCAGCCCGGACAGGGTATGGGACGGGGAGCTGTTTTTT. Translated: CASSPDRVWDGELFF. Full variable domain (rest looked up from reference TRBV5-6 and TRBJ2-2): DAGVTQSPTHLIKTRGQQVTLRCSPKSGHDTVSWYQQALGQGPQFIFQYYEEEERQRGNFPDRFSGHQFPNYSSELNVNALLLGDSALYLCASSPDRVWDGELFFGEGSRLTVL.

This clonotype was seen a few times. CDR3 region: CSANSGRDANEQYF. Here the CDR3 DNA reads TGCAGTGCCAATAGCGGGAGGGACGCTAACGAGCAGTACTTC. The chain recombines TRBV20-1 with TRBJ2-7, with 11 bases identical to TRBD2. Germline lookup yields CDR1 DFQATT and CDR2 SNEGSKA (reference sequence). V lost 6 bases to trimming and J lost 5 bases; unmatched junction nucleotides: 9. The CDR3 runs 14 residues.

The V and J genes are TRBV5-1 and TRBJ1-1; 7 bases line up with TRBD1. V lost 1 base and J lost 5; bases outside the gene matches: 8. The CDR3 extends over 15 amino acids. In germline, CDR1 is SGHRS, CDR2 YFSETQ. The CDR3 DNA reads TGCGCCAGCAGCTTGAAGGGGGCTGGGGAGACTGAAGCTTTCTTT. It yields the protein CASSLKGAGETEAFF.

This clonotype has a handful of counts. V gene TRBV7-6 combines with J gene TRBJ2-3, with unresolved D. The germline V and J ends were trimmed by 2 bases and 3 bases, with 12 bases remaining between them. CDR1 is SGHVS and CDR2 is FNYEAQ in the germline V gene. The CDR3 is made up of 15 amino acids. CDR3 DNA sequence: TGTGCCAGCAGCTTATTTGGTGTGGCGACAGATACGCAGTATTTT. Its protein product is CASSLFGVATDTQYF.

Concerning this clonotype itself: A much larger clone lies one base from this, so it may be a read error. The CDR3 is CASSLSAYTQYF. CDR3 bases: TGTGCCAGCAGTCTCAGCGCATATACGCAGTATTTT. The chain is built from TRBV6-2 or TRBV6-3 and TRBJ2-3; D not resolved. In germline, CDR1 is MNHEY, CDR2 SVGEGT. This CDR3 is built from 12 residues. The ends were cut back, 5 bases at V and 7 bases at J, with 10 bases in the middle.

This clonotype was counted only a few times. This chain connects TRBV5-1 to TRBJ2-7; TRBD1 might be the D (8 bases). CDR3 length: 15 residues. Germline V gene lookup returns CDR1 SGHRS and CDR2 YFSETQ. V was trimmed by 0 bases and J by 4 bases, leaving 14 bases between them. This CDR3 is CASSLAGGQAYEQYF. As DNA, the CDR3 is TGCGCCAGCAGCTTGGCGGGGGGACAGGCTTACGAGCAGTACTTC.

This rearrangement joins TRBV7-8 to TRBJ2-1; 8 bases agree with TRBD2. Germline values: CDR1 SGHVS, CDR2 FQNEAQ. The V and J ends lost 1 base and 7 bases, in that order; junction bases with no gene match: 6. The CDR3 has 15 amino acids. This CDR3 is CASSLVRGAWNEQFF. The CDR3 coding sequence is TGTGCCAGCAGCTTAGTGCGGGGGGCGTGGAATGAGCAGTTCTTC.

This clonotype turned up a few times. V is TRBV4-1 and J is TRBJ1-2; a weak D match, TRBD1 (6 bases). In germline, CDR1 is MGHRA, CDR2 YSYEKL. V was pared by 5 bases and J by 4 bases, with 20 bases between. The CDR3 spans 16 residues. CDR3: CASSVGRGGQGYGYTF. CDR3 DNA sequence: TGCGCCAGCAGCGTTGGTAGGGGGGGCCAAGGCTATGGCTACACCTTC.

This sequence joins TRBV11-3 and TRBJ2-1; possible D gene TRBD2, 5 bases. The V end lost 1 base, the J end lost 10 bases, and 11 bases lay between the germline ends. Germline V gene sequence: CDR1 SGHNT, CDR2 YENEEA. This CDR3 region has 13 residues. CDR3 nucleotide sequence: TGTGCCAGCAGCTTAGGAGGGTATGGGGAGCAGTTCTTC. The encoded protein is CASSLGGYGEQFF.

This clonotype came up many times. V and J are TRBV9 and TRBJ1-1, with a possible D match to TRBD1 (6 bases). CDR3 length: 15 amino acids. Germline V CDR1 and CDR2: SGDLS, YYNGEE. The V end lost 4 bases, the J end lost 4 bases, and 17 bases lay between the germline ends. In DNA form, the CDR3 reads TGTGCCAGCAGCTCAGGGGAGGTTTTGGGCACTGAAGCTTTCTTT. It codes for CASSSGEVLGTEAFF.